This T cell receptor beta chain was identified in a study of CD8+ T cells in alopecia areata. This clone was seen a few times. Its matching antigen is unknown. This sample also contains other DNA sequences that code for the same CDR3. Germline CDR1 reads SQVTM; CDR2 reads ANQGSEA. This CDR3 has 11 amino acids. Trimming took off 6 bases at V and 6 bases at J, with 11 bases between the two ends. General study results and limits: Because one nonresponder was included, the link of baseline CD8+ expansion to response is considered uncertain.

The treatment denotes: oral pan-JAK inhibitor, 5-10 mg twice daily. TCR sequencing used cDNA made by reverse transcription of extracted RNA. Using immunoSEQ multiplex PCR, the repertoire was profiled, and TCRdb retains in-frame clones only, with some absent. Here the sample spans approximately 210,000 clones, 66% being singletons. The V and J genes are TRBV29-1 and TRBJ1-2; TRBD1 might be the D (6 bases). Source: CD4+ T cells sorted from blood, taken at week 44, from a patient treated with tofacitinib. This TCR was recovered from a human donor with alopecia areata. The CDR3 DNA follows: TGCAGCGTGACACAGGGTCATGGCTACACCTTC. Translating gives CSVTQGHGYTF.